This T cell receptor beta chain was retrieved from a study of blood T cells in healthy people across ages. A sample-barcoded 5' primer and a J-beta primer mix were used in a second PCR of roughly 6 to 12 cycles. One entry per CDR3 protein, called by TCRdb with MiXCR from the 5' RACE reads. The sample contains approximately 1.5 million distinct CDR3 sequences, roughly 32% of which appear only once. The study, taken as a whole, reports: Relative to aged donors, long-lived donors carried more naive CD4+ cells and displayed higher diversity. PBMCs that were unsorted prevented a conclusive naive versus antigen-experienced comparison. Diversity estimated from one million T cells was considered an underestimate. Roughly linear declines in TCR beta diversity per million T cells occurred with age.

CDR3 size: 13 residues. The germline V gene has CDR1 KGHSH and CDR2 LQKENI. The germline V and J ends were trimmed by 4 bases and 8 bases, with 9 bases remaining between them. Note on this clonotype: Its target is not known.

Input material: blood. The gene calls are TRBV18 and TRBJ1-6, with D unresolved. This receptor was obtained from a woman aged 25 to 39 in good health. The CDR3 DNA is TGTGCCAGCTCACTAACTTCTGATTCACCCCTCCACTTT. This codes for CASSLTSDSPLHF.